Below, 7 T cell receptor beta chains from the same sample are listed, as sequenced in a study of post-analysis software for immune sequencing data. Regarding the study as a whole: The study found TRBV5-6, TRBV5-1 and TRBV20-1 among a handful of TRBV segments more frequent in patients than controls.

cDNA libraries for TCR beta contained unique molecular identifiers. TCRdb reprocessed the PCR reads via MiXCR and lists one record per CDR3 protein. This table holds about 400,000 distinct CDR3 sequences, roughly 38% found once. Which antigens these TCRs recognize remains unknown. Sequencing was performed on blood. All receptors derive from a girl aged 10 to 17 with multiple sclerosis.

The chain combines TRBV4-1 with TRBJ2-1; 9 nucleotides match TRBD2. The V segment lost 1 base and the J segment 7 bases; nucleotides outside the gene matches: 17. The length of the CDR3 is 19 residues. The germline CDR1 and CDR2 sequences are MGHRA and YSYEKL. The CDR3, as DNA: TGCGCCAGCAGCCAAGTCCAAGGGGGTCTCGCGGGGGGGCAAAATGAGCAGTTCTTC. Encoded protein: CASSQVQGGLAGGQNEQFF.

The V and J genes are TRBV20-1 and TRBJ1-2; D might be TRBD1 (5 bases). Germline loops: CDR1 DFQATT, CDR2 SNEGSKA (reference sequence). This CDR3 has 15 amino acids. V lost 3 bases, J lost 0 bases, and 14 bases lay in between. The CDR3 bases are TGCAGTGCTAGTTTACAGGAAATTTCTAACTATGGCTACACCTTC. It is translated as CSASLQEISNYGYTF.

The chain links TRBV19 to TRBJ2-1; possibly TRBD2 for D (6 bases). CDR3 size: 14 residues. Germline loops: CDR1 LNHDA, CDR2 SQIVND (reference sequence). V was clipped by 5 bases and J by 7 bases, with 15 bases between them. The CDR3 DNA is TGTGCCAGTAGTCCGCAGGAGGGATTGAATGAGCAGTTCTTC. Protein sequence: CASSPQEGLNEQFF. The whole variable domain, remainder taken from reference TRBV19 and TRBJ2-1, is DGGITQSPKYLFRKEGQNVTLSCEQNLNHDAMYWYRQDPGQGLRLIYYSQIVNDFQKGDIAEGYSVSREKKESFPLTVTSAQKNPTAFYLCASSPQEGLNEQFFGPGTRLTVL.

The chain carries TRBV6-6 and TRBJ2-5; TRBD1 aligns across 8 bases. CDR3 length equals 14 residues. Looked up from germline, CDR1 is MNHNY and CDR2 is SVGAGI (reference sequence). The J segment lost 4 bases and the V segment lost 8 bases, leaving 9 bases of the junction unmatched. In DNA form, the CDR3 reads TGTGCCAGCTCACGAGGACAGGGCTCAGAGACCCAGTACTTC. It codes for CASSRGQGSETQYF.

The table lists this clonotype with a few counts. CDR3 loop: CATQGRVGYTF. The CDR3 coding sequence is TGTGCCACCCAGGGGAGGGTTGGCTACACCTTC. The V call is TRBV3-1, the J call TRBJ1-2, with D maybe TRBD1 (6 bases). V shed 10 bases and J shed 7 bases, with 13 bases lying between them. There are 11 residues in the CDR3. Germline V gives CDR1 LGHDT, CDR2 YNNKEL (reference sequence).

In DNA, the CDR3 is TGTGCCAGCAACCCGGCGGGGAGGCGGGGGGGCTCTGATACGCAGTATTTT. It yields the protein CASNPAGRRGGSDTQYF. The rearrangement links TRBV6-1 to TRBJ2-3, with TRBD2 matching 9 bases. The CDR3 totals 17 residues. With 7 bases clipped from V and 6 bases from J, the junction kept 17 bases outside the gene matches. The V gene's germline CDR1 is MNHNS and CDR2 SASEGT.

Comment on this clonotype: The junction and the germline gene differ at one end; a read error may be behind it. CDR3 sequence: CACSVQGGDYGYTF. CDR3 bases: TGTGCCTGCAGCGTACAAGGGGGTGACTATGGCTACACCTTC. The rearrangement links TRBV9 to TRBJ1-2; maybe TRBD1 (6 bases). CDR3 length: 14 residues. The V gene's germline CDR1 is SGDLS and CDR2 YYNGEE.